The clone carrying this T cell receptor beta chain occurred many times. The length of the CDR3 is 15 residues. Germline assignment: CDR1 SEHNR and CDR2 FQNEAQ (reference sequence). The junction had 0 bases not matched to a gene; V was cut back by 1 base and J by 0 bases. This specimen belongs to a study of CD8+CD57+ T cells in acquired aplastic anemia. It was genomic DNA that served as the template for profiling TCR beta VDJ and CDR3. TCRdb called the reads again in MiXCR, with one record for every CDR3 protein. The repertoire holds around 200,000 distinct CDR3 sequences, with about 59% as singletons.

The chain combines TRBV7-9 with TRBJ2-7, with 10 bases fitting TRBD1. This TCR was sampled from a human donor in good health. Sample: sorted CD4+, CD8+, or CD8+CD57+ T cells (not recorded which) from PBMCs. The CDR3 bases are TGTGCCAGCAGCTTAGGGGACAGGGGCTCCTACGAGCAGTACTTC. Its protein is CASSLGDRGSYEQYF. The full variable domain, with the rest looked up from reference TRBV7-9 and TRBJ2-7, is DTGVSQNPRHKITKRGQNVTFRCDPISEHNRLYWYRQTLGQGPEFLTYFQNEAQLEKSRLLSDRFSAERPKGSFSTLEIQRTEQGDSAMYLCASSLGDRGSYEQYFGPGTRLTVT.